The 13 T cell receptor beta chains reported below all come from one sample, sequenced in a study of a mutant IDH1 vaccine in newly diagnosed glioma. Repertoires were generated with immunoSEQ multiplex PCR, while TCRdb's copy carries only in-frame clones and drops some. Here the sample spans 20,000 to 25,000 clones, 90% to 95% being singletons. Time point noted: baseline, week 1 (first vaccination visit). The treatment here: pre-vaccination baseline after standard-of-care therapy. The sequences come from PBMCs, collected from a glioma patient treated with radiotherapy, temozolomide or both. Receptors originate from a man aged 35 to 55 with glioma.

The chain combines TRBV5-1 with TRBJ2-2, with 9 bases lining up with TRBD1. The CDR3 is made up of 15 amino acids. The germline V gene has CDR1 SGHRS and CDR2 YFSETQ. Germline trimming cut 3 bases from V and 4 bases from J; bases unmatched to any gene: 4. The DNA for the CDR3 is TGCGCCAGCAGCTGGGGGACAGGGTTCACCGGGGAGCTGTTTTTT. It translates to CASSWGTGFTGELFF.

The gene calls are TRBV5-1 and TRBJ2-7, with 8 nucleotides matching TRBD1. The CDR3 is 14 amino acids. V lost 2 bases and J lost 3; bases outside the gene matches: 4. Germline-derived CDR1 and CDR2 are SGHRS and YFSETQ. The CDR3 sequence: CASSFAQGVYEQYF. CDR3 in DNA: TGCGCCAGCAGCTTCGCACAGGGGGTCTACGAGCAGTACTTC.

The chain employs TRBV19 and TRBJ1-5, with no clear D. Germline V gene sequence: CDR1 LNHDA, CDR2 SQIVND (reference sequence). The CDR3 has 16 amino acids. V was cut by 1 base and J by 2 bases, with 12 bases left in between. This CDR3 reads CASSIAAAKGNQPQHF. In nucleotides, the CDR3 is TGTGCCAGTAGTATAGCGGCAGCTAAGGGCAATCAGCCCCAGCATTTT.

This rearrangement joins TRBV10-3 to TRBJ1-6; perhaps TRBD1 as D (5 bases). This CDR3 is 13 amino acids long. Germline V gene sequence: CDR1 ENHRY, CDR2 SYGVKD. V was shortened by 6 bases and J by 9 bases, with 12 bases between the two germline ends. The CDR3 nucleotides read TGTGCCATCAGAACTGGGACCCTTTCACCCCTCCACTTT. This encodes CAIRTGTLSPLHF.

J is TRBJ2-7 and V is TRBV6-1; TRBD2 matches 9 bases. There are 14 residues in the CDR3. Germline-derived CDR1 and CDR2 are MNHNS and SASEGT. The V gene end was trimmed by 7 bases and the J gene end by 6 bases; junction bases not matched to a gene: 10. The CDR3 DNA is TGTGCCAGCATGGCTAGCGGGAACTACGGCGAGCAGTACTTC. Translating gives CASMASGNYGEQYF.

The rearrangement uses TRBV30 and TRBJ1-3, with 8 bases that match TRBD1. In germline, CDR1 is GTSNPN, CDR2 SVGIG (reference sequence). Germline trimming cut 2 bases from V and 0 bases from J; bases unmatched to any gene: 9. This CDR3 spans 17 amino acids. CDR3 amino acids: CAWSKVGQGYSGNTIYF. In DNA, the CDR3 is TGTGCCTGGAGTAAGGTTGGACAGGGATACTCTGGAAACACCATATATTTT.

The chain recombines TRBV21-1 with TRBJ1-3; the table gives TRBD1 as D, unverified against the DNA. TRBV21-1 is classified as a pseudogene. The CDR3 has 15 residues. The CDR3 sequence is CASLGQGLFGNTIYF. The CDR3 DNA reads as TGTGCCAGCCTGGGACAGGGACTGTTTGGAAACACCATATATTTT.

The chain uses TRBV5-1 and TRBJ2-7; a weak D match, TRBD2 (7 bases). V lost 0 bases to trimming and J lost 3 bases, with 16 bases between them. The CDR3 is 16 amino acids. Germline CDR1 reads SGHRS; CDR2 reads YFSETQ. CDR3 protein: CASSLAGGREIYEQYF. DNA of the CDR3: TGCGCCAGCAGCTTGGCTGGGGGGCGGGAGATCTACGAGCAGTACTTC.

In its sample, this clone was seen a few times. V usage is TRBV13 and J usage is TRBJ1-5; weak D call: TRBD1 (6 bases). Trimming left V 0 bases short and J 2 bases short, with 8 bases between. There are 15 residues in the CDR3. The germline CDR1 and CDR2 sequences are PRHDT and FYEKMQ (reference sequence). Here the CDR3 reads CASSLGGGGNQPQHF. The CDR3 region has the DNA TGTGCCAGCAGCTTAGGAGGGGGGGGCAATCAGCCCCAGCATTTT.

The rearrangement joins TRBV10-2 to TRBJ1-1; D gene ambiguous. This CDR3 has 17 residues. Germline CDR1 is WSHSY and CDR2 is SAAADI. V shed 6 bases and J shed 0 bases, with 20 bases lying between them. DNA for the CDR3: TGCGCCAGCAGCGTTGGACTCATCCCGACCATGAACACTGAAGCTTTCTTT. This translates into CASSVGLIPTMNTEAFF.

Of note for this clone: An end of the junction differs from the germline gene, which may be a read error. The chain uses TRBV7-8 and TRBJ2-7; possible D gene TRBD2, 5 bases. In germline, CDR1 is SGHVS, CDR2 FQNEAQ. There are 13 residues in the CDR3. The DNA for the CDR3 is TGTGCCAGCAGCCTAGCCCCGGGGTACGAGCAGTACTTC. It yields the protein CASSLAPGYEQYF.

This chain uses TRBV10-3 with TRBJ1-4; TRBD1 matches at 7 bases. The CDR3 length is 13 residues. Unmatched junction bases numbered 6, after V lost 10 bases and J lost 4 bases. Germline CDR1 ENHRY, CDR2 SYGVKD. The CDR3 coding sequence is TGTGCCACGCAACAGGGGATTAATGAAAAACTGTTTTTT. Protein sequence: CATQQGINEKLFF.

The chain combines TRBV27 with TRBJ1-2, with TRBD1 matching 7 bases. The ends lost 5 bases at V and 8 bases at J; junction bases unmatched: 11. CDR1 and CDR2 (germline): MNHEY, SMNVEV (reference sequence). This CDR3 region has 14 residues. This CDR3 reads CASSPDGQDRGYTF. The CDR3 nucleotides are TGTGCCAGCAGTCCGGACGGACAGGACCGGGGCTACACCTTC.